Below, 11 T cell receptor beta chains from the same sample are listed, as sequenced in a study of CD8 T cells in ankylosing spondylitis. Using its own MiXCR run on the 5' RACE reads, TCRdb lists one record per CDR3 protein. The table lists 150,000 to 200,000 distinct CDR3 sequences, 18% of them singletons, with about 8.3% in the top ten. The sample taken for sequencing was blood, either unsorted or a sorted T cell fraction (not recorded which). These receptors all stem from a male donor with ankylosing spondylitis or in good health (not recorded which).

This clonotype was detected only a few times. The CDR3 sequence: CATSRVTLRDYNEQFF. DNA of the CDR3: TGTGCCACCAGCAGAGTAACCTTGCGCGATTACAATGAGCAGTTCTTC. The rearrangement links TRBV15 to TRBJ2-1; D is ambiguous. This CDR3 is built from 16 residues. V was shortened by 1 base and J by 4 bases, with 14 bases between the two germline ends. Germline CDR1 is LNHNV and CDR2 is YYDKDF (reference sequence).

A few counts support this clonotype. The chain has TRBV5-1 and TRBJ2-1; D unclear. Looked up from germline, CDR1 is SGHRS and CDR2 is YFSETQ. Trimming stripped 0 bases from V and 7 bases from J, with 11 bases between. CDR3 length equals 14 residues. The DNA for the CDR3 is TGCGCCAGCAGCTTGGGTCAGGCTACTAATGAGCAGTTCTTC. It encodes CASSLGQATNEQFF. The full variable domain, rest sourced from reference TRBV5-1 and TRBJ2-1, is KAGVTQTPRYLIKTRGQQVTLSCSPISGHRSVSWYQQTPGQGLQFLFEYFSETQRNKGNFPGRFSGRQFSNSRSEMNVSTLELGDSALYLCASSLGQATNEQFFGPGTRLTVL.

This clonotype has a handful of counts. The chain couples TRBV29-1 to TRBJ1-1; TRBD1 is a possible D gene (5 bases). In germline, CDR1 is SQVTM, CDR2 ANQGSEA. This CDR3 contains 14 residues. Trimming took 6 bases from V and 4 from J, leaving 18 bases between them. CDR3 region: CSVARSGRGTEAFF. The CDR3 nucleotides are TGCAGCGTCGCCCGGTCGGGTAGGGGCACTGAAGCTTTCTTT. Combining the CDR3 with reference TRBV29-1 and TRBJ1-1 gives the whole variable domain SAVISQKPSRDICQRGTSLTIQCQVDSQVTMMFWYRQQPGQSLTLIATANQGSEATYESGFVIDKFPISRPNLTFSTLTVSNMSPEDSSIYLCSVARSGRGTEAFFGQGTRLTVV.

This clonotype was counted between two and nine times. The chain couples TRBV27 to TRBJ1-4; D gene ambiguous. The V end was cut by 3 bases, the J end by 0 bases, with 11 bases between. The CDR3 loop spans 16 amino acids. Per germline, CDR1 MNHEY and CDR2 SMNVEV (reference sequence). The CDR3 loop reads CASSFLWSATNEKLFF. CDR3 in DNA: TGTGCCAGCAGTTTTTTGTGGAGTGCAACTAATGAAAAACTGTTTTTT.

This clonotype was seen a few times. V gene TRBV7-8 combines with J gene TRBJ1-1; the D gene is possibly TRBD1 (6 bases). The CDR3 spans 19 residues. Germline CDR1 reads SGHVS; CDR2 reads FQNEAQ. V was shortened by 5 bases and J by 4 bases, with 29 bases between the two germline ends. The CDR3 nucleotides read TGTGCCAGCAGCGTTAGGGGGGGGAGAAGGGAATGGGGAGGCACTGAAGCTTTCTTT. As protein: CASSVRGGRREWGGTEAFF.

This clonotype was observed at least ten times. The CDR3 region is CASSPLQGGADEKLFF. The DNA of the CDR3 is TGCGCCAGCAGCCCCTTGCAGGGGGGCGCCGATGAAAAACTGTTTTTT. The chain uses TRBV5-1 and TRBJ1-4; 7 bases are a match to TRBD1. After removal of 4 bases from V and 6 bases from J, the junction contained 12 bases not matched to a gene. The CDR3 consists of 16 residues. Per the germline V gene, CDR1 is SGHRS and CDR2 is YFSETQ.

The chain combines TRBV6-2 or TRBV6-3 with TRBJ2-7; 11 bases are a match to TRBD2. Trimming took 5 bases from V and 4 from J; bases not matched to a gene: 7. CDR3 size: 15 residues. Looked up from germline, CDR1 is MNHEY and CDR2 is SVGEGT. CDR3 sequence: CASSTSGGAIYEQYF. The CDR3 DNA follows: TGTGCCAGCAGTACTAGCGGGGGCGCGATTTACGAGCAGTACTTC.

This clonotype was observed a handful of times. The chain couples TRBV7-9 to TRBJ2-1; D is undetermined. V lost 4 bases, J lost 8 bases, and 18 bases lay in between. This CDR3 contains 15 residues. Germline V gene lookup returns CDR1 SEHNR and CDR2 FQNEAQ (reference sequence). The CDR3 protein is CASSYRGQVLDEQFF. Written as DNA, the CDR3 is TGTGCCAGCAGCTACAGAGGCCAGGTACTCGATGAGCAGTTCTTC.

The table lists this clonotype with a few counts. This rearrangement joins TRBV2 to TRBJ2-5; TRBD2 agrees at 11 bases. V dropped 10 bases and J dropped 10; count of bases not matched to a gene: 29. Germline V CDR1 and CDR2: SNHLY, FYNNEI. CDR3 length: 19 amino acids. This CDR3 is CAICLSYAGTSGGDKGQYF. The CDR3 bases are TGTGCCATCTGTTTATCCTATGCCGGGACTAGCGGTGGAGATAAGGGCCAGTACTTC.

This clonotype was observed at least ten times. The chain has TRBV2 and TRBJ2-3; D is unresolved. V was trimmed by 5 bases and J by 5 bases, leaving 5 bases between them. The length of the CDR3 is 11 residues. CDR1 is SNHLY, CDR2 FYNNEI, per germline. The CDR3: CASSPLDTQYF. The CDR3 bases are TGTGCCAGCAGTCCATTAGATACGCAGTATTTT.

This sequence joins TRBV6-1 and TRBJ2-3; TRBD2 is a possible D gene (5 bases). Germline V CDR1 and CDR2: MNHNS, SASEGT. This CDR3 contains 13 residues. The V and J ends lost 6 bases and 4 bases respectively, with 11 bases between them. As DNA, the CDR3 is TGTGCCAGCAGAGTAGGCGGGTCAGATACGCAGTATTTT. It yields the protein CASRVGGSDTQYF.